The rows below give T cell receptor beta chains drawn from one sample of a study of PD-1 blockade in classical Hodgkin lymphoma. Sequencing used immunoSEQ multiplex PCR; TCRdb keeps in-frame clones, though not all of them. The sample consists of over 50,000 clones, roughly 87% of them appearing once. The sequences come from peripheral blood mononuclear cells (PBMCs), collected before the fourth cycle of nivolumab. The receptors originated from a human donor with classical Hodgkin lymphoma. Each CDR3 is given with its conserved first and last residue. D genes are given only for firm matches. Not all rows give a size; the values are once, few, many and, for expanded clones, a class.

>TRBD1|TRBV7-2|.|TRBJ1-1
CASRHKGARTEAFF
TGTGCCAGCAGACATAAGGGGGCGCGGACTGAAGCTTTCTTT
>.|TRBV6-1|.|TRBJ2-7
CASSEVLGGHREQYF
TGTGCCAGCAGTGAAGTACTAGGGGGACATCGGGAGCAGTACTTC
>.|TRBV4-1|.|TRBJ2-5
CASSQAPAGALQETQYF
TGCGCCAGCAGCCAAGCTCCGGCGGGGGCCCTCCAAGAGACCCAGTACTTC
>.|TRBV23-1|.|TRBJ1-2
CAGEDPHPSCYTF
TGCGCCGGCGAGGATCCTCACCCCTCTTGCTACACCTTC
>.|TRBV19|.|TRBJ2-3
CASSSLGGGSDTQYF
TGTGCCAGTAGTAGCCTTGGCGGGGGCTCAGATACGCAGTATTTT
>.|TRBV5-1|.|TRBJ1-1
CASSFGGPNTEAFF
TGCGCCAGCAGCTTCGGGGGCCCAAACACTGAAGCTTTCTTT
>TRBD1|TRBV6-5|.|TRBJ1-6
CASSASTGNNSPLHF
TGTGCCAGCAGTGCTTCGACAGGGAATAATTCACCCCTCCACTTT
>.|TRBV9|.|TRBJ2-1
CASSVSGPSYNEQFF
TGTGCCAGCAGCGTCAGCGGGCCGTCCTACAATGAGCAGTTCTTC
>.|TRBV2|medium-sized|TRBJ1-1
CASSLSGDSNTEAFF
TGTGCCAGCAGTTTATCAGGGGACTCGAACACTGAAGCTTTCTTT
>.|TRBV6-5|once|TRBJ1-4
CASRRTGTEKLFF
TGTGCCAGCAGACGGACTGGTACAGAAAAACTGTTTTTT
>TRBD2|TRBV28|.|TRBJ2-3
CASSPLQRGTQYF
TGTGCCAGCAGTCCTCTCCAGCGGGGTACGCAGTATTTT
>.|TRBV19|once|TRBJ1-1
CASRYGQKNTEAFF
TGTGCCAGTAGGTATGGACAGAAGAACACTGAAGCTTTCTTT
>.|TRBV5-1|once|TRBJ2-2
CASSGSAGNTGELFF
TGCGCCAGCAGCGGGAGTGCAGGGAACACCGGGGAGCTGTTTTTT
>.|TRBV5-4|.|TRBJ2-7
CASSFGTSYEQYF
TGTGCCAGCAGCTTCGGGACTTCCTACGAGCAGTACTTC
>.|TRBV7-9|.|TRBJ2-7
CASSSGESYEQYF
TGTGCCAGCAGCTCCGGGGAATCCTACGAGCAGTACTTC
>TRBD2|TRBV5-1|.|TRBJ2-5
CASSLAPGGQETQYF
TGCGCCAGCAGCTTGGCCCCGGGGGGCCAAGAGACCCAGTACTTC
>.|TRBV7-9|.|TRBJ2-5
CASRGSGNPETQYF
TGTGCCAGCAGGGGGAGCGGTAACCCGGAGACCCAGTACTTC
>.|TRBV27|.|TRBJ2-7
CASSPYLSSYEQYF
TGTGCCAGCAGTCCATACCTAAGCTCCTACGAGCAGTACTTC
>TRBD1|TRBV27|.|TRBJ1-2
CASSLGQGGGYTF
TGTGCCAGCAGTTTAGGACAGGGCGGCGGCTACACCTTC
>.|TRBV21-1|.|TRBJ1-4
CARRQVGVEANEKLFF
TGTGCCAGAAGACAGGTAGGGGTAGAGGCTAATGAAAAACTGTTTTTT
>.|TRBV19|.|TRBJ2-2
CASRMWSGTGELFF
TGTGCCAGTAGGATGTGGTCGGGCACCGGGGAGCTGTTTTTT
>.|TRBV5-1|.|TRBJ1-2
CASSLGDYGYTF
TGCGCCAGCAGCTTGGGGGACTATGGCTACACCTTC
>TRBD1|TRBV4-1|.|TRBJ2-3
CASSQDAGQGTDTQYF
TGCGCCAGCAGCCAAGATGCCGGACAGGGGACAGATACGCAGTATTTT
>.|TRBV28|.|TRBJ1-1
CASSSFRGAMNTEAFF
TGTGCCAGCAGTTCTTTCCGGGGAGCGATGAACACTGAAGCTTTCTTT
>TRBD1|TRBV30|.|TRBJ2-3
CACGTDNTDTQYF
TGTGCCTGTGGGACAGACAACACAGATACGCAGTATTTT
>.|TRBV6-5|.|TRBJ2-3
CASGAGAGTDTQYF
TGTGCCAGCGGGGCGGGGGCTGGTACAGATACGCAGTATTTT
>TRBD1|TRBV20-1|.|TRBJ1-1
CSARGTGEAFF
TGCAGTGCTAGAGGGACAGGGGAAGCTTTCTTT
>TRBD1|TRBV4-1|once|TRBJ1-2
CAGKPQDRANYGYTF
TGCGCCGGCAAGCCCCAAGACAGGGCGAACTATGGCTACACCTTC
>.|TRBV7-8|.|TRBJ1-3
CASSFTSSGNTIYF
TGTGCCAGCAGCTTTACGAGCTCTGGAAACACCATATATTTT
>.|TRBV2|.|TRBJ2-2
CASSAGDPGELFF
TGTGCCAGCAGTGCTGGGGATCCCGGGGAGCTGTTTTTT
>.|TRBV28|.|TRBJ1-2
CASSLTSPRDYGYTF
TGTGCCAGCAGTTTAACGTCCCCAAGAGACTATGGCTACACCTTC
>.|TRBV5-1|.|TRBJ1-4
CASSSGPGAEKLFF
TGCGCCAGCTCGTCAGGTCCCGGGGCTGAAAAACTGTTTTTT
>TRBD1|TRBV5-1|.|TRBJ2-2
CASSLARDRVSGELFF
TGCGCCAGCAGCTTGGCAAGGGACAGGGTGTCCGGGGAGCTGTTTTTT
>.|TRBV10-2|.|TRBJ2-7
CASSGWDRYEQYF
TGCGCCAGCAGTGGATGGGACCGGTACGAGCAGTACTTC
>.|TRBV7-8|.|TRBJ2-2
CASSPGYSGELFF
TGTGCCAGCAGCCCGGGGTACTCCGGGGAGCTGTTTTTT
>.|TRBV7-9|.|TRBJ1-1
CASSLVQGDTEAFF
TGTGCCAGCAGCTTAGTACAGGGCGACACTGAAGCTTTCTTT
>.|TRBV5-1|.|TRBJ1-1
CASRGGNTEAFF
TGCGCCAGCAGGGGGGGAAACACTGAAGCTTTCTTT
>.|TRBV4-2|.|TRBJ2-7
CASSQTRGPYEQYF
TGTGCCAGCAGCCAGACCAGGGGCCCCTACGAGCAGTACTTC
>TRBD2|TRBV5-4|.|TRBJ2-5
CASRLAGGNLQETQYF
TGTGCCAGCAGACTAGCGGGGGGGAATTTACAAGAGACCCAGTACTTC
>.|TRBV6-5|.|TRBJ1-1
CASSYSRQPMNTEAFF
TGTGCCAGCAGTTACTCGAGACAGCCCATGAACACTGAAGCTTTCTTT
>.|TRBV5-1|once|TRBJ1-1
CASSPSRAGSMNTEAFF
TGCGCCAGCAGCCCATCCCGGGCGGGGAGCATGAACACTGAAGCTTTCTTT
>TRBD1|TRBV6-6|.|TRBJ1-1
CASSTGGGYSEAFF
TGTGCCAGCAGTACAGGGGGCGGATATTCTGAAGCTTTCTTT
>TRBD1|TRBV5-1|.|TRBJ2-7
CASRKGTELYEQYF
TGCGCCAGCAGGAAGGGGACAGAATTATACGAGCAGTACTTC
>.|TRBV5-5|.|TRBJ1-5
CASSLEIGPSNQPQHF
TGTGCCAGCAGCTTGGAGATAGGGCCGTCTAATCAGCCCCAGCATTTT
>TRBD1|TRBV2|.|TRBJ2-7
CASFPGGPYEQYF
TGTGCCAGCTTCCCAGGGGGTCCCTACGAGCAGTACTTC
>.|TRBV5-1|few|TRBJ1-4
CASRRVGGSTNEKLFF
TGCGCCAGCAGACGGGTCGGCGGATCAACTAATGAAAAACTGTTTTTT
>.|TRBV7-3|.|TRBJ1-2
CASSSQKTGSYGYTF
TGTGCCAGCAGCTCCCAAAAAACAGGGTCCTATGGCTACACCTTC
>.|TRBV2|.|TRBJ2-1
CASSGTDEQFF
TGTGCCAGCAGTGGGACGGATGAGCAGTTCTTC